The clone carrying this T cell receptor beta chain appeared a few times. The data were taken from a study of T-cell reconstitution after alpha-beta-depleted transplantation in children. Looked up from germline, CDR1 is SGHTA and CDR2 is FQGNSA. Trimming removed 5 bases from V and 2 bases from J, with 11 bases in between. This CDR3 is 14 amino acids long. Unique molecular identifiers featured in how the TCRbeta library was prepared. MiXCR was run by TCRdb on the PCR reads, yielding one entry per CDR3 protein. Of about 640,000 distinct CDR3 sequences in the sample, around a sixth are singletons; the top ten hold around 0.96%.

The genes are TRBV7-2 and TRBJ2-3; D remains ambiguous. The sequences come from PBMCs from the stem cell graft donor, collected from the stem cell graft. This receptor was identified in a human donor who donated a stem cell graft to a child with acute myeloid leukemia. The CDR3 bases are TGTGCCAGCAGCGTTAGGGCTGACACAGATACGCAGTATTTT. Translation gives CASSVRADTDTQYF. The full variable domain, completed using reference TRBV7-2 and TRBJ2-3, is GAGVSQSPSNKVTEKGKDVELRCDPISGHTALYWYRQSLGQGLEFLIYFQGNSAPDKSGLPSDRFSAERTGGSVSTLTIQRTQQEDSAVYLCASSVRADTDTQYFGPGTRLTVL.